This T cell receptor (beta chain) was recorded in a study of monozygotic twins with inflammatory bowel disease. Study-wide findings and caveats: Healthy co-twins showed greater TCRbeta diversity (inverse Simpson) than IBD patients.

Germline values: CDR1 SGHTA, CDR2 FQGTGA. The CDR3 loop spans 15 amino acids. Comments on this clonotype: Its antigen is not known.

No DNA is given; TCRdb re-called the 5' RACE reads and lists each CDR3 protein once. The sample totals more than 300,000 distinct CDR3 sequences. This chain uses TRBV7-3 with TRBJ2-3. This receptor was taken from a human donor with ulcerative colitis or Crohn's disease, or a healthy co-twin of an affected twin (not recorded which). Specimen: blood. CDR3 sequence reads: CASSLAGLSTDTQYF.